The T cell receptor beta chain under discussion was sequenced for a study of shared clonotypes between healthy human individuals. Study as a whole: Donor ages ranged 18 to 49 years: two women, a few men.

Study findings and constraints: Naive CD4 clonotypes were shared across a few donors at 5% to 6%.

The assay used deep level. Clones were sequenced by immunoSEQ multiplex PCR, and TCRdb holds only the in-frame ones, with some missing. This sample has 1 million to 1.2 million clones; roughly 80% occur once, and the top ten carry approximately 0.95%. The V gene's germline CDR1 is SGHVS and CDR2 FQNEAQ. V was trimmed by 0 bases and J by 0 bases, leaving 9 bases between them. The CDR3 runs 15 residues. In the case of this clone: Antigen unknown.

The chain recombines TRBV7-8 with TRBJ2-7; no clear D gene. The receptor comes from a man aged 18 to 29 in good health. Some clones in this sample may be carry-over from other donors' samples. Sequenced input: memory CD4+ T cells from PBMCs. Indicated subset: CD45RA-negative fraction. CDR3 sequence reads: CASSLAPANSYEQYF. CDR3 nucleotide sequence: TGTGCCAGCAGCTTAGCGCCGGCTAACTCCTACGAGCAGTACTTC.